There are a few counts of the clone carrying this TCR beta chain. The data stem from a study of human T cells and chemical hapten exposure. The CDR3 extends over 14 amino acids. The germline gives CDR1 SGHAT, CDR2 FQNNGV. The V gene lost 0 bases and the J gene lost 1 base, with 7 bases spanning the gap. TCRdb redid the calling of the RACE reads with MiXCR, one entry per CDR3 protein. This table holds 75,000 to 100,000 distinct CDR3 sequences, roughly a tenth found once. Documented time point: patch test 1, 2 weeks after DPC sensitization. Described treatment: therapeutic diphenylcyclopropenone sensitization with weekly scalp DPC.

The J gene is TRBJ2-7, the V gene TRBV11-2; D perhaps matches TRBD1 (6 bases). The source of this sequence is a man aged 35-49 years with alopecia areata. Some clones in this sample may be carry-over from other donors' samples. This specimen consisted of whole blood, obtained in connection with sensitization to the hapten diphenylcyclopropenone (DPC). Here the CDR3 reads CASSLEGGSYEQYF. The CDR3, as DNA: TGTGCCAGCAGCTTAGAAGGGGGTTCCTACGAGCAGTACTTC.